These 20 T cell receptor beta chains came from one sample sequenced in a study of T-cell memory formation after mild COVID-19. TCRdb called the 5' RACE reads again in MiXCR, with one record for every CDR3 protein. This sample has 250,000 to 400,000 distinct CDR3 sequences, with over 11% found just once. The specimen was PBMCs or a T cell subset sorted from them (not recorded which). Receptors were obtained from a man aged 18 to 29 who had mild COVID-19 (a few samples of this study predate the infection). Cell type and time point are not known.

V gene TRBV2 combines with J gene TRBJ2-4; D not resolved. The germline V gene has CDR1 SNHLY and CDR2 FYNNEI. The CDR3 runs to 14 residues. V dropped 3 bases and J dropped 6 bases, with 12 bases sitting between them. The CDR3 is CASSDGKGGNIQYF. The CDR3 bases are TGTGCCAGCAGTGATGGGAAAGGTGGAAACATTCAGTACTTC.

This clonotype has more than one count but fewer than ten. The CDR3, as DNA: TGTGCCAGCAGTTACCGGGACGGCTATGGCTACACCTTC. Its translation is CASSYRDGYGYTF. The chain links TRBV6-2 or TRBV6-3 to TRBJ1-2; D might be TRBD1 (5 bases). The germline V gene has CDR1 MNHEY and CDR2 SVGEGT. Deletions cut 2 bases from V and 4 bases from J, with 8 bases between. This CDR3 region has 13 residues.

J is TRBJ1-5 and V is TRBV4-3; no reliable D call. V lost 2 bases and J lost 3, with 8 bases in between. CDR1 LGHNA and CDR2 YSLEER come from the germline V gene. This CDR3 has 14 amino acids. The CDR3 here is CASSQSVINQPQHF. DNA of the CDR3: TGCGCCAGCAGCCAATCGGTTATCAATCAGCCCCAGCATTTT.

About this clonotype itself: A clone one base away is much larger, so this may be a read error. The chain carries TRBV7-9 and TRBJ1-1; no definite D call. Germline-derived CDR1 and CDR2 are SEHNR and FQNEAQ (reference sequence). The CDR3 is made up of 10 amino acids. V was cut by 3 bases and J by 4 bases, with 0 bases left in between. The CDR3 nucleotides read TGTGCCAGCAGCTTCACTGAAGCTTTCTTT. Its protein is CASSFTEAFF.

This chain's CDR3 is CSAGRQTYGYTF. As DNA, the CDR3 is TGCAGTGCTGGAAGACAGACCTATGGCTACACCTTC. The gene calls are TRBV20-1 and TRBJ1-2; perhaps TRBD1 as D (5 bases). CDR1 and CDR2 (germline): DFQATT, SNEGSKA (reference sequence). Trimming pared 5 bases from V and 4 bases from J, leaving 11 bases between. CDR3 size: 12 residues.

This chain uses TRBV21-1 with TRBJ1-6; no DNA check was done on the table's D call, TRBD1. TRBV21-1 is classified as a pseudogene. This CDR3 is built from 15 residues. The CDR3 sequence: CASSSLGQQNSPLHF. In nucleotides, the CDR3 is TGTGCCAGCAGCTCCTTAGGACAGCAAAATTCACCCCTCCACTTT.

The CDR3 DNA follows: TGTGCCAGCAGCTTAGGTCGTAGCGCAGAGACCCAGTACTTC. Residues: CASSLGRSAETQYF. The chain links TRBV7-2 to TRBJ2-5; D might be TRBD2 (5 bases). Germline CDR1 SGHTA, CDR2 FQGNSA. Trimming left V 1 base short and J 4 bases short, with 10 bases between. CDR3 length equals 14 residues.

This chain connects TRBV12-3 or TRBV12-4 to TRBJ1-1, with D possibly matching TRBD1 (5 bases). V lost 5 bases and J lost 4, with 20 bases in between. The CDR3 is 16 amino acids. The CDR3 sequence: CASSPLYARAITEAFF. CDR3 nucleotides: TGTGCCAGCAGTCCCCTTTATGCCAGGGCTATCACTGAAGCTTTCTTT.

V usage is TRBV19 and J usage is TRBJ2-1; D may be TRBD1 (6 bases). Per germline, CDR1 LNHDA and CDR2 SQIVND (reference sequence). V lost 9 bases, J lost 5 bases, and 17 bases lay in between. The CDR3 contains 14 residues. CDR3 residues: CASTGDRLNNEQFF. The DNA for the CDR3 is TGTGCCAGCACCGGAGACAGGTTAAACAATGAGCAGTTCTTC. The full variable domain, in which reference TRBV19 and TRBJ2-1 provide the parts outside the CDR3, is DGGITQSPKYLFRKEGQNVTLSCEQNLNHDAMYWYRQDPGQGLRLIYYSQIVNDFQKGDIAEGYSVSREKKESFPLTVTSAQKNPTAFYLCASTGDRLNNEQFFGPGTRLTVL.

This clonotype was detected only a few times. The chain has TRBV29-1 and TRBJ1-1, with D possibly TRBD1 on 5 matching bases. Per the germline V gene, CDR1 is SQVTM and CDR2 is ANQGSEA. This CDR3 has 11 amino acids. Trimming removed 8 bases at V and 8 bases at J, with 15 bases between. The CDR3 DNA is TGCAGCTTAGTCAGGGCCGCGGAAGCTTTCTTT. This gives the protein CSLVRAAEAFF.

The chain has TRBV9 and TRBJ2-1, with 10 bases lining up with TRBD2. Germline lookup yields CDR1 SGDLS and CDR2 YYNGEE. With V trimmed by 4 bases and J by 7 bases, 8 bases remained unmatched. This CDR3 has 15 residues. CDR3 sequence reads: CASSPSGGALNEQFF. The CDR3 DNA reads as TGTGCCAGCAGCCCCAGCGGGGGGGCTCTGAATGAGCAGTTCTTC.

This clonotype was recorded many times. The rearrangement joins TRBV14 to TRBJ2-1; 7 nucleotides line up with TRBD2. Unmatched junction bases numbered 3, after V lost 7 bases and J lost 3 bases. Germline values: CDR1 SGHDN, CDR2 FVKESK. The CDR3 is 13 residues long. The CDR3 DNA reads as TGTGCCAGCACTAGCGGAAACTACAATGAGCAGTTCTTC. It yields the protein CASTSGNYNEQFF.

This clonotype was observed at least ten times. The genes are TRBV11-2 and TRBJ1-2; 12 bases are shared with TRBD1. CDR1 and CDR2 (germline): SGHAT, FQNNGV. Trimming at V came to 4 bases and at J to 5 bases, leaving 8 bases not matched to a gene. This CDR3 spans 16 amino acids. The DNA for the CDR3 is TGTGCCAGCAGCTCTCAACTGGGACAGGGGGCTTATGGCTACACCTTC. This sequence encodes CASSSQLGQGAYGYTF.

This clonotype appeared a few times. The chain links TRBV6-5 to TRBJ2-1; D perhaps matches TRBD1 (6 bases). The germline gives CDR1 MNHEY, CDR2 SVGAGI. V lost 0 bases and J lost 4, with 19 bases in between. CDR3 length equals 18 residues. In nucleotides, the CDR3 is TGTGCCAGCAGTTACTCTGTTGTCCAGGGGACCAAGTACAATGAGCAGTTCTTC. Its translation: CASSYSVVQGTKYNEQFF.

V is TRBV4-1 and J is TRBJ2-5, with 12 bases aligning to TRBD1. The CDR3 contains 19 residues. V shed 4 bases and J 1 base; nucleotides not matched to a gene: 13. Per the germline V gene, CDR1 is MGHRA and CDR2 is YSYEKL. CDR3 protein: CASSRGTGGSRRFQETQYF. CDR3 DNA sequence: TGCGCCAGCAGCCGGGGGACAGGGGGCTCCCGGCGATTCCAAGAGACCCAGTACTTC.

The CDR3 region is CASSWTGGAGTEAFF. DNA for the CDR3: TGCGCCAGCAGCTGGACAGGGGGCGCAGGAACTGAAGCTTTCTTT. The genes are TRBV5-1 and TRBJ1-1; 11 bases align to TRBD1. This CDR3 has 15 residues. Germline values: CDR1 SGHRS, CDR2 YFSETQ. Germline trimming cut 3 bases from V and 5 bases from J; bases unmatched to any gene: 6.

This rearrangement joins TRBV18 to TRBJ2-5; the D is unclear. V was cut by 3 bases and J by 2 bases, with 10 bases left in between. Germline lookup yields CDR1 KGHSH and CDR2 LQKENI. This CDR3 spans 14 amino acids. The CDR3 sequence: CASSPPMSQETQYF. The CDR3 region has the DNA TGTGCCAGCTCACCCCCGATGTCACAAGAGACCCAGTACTTC. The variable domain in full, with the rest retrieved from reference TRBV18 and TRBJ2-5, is NAGVMQNPRHLVRRRGQEARLRCSPMKGHSHVYWYRQLPEEGLKFMVYLQKENIIDESGMPKERFSAEFPKEGPSILRIQQVVRGDSAAYFCASSPPMSQETQYFGPGTRLLVL.

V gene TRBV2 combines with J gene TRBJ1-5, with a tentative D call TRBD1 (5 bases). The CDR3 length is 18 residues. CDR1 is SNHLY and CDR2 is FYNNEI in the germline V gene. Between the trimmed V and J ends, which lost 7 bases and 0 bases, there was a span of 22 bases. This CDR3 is CASTKDPRDADSNQPQHF. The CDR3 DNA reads TGTGCCAGCACGAAAGATCCCCGGGACGCAGATAGCAATCAGCCCCAGCATTTT.

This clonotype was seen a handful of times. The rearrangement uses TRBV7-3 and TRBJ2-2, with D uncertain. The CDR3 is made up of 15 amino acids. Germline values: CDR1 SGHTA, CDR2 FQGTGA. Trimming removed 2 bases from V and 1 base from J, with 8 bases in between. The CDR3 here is CASSLFGVNTGELFF. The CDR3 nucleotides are TGTGCCAGCAGCTTATTTGGTGTGAACACCGGGGAGCTGTTTTTT.

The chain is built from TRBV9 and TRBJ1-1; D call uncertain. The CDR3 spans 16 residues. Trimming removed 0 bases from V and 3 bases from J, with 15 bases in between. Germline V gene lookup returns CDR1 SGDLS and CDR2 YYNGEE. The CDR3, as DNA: TGTGCCAGCAGCGTAGATCTGAGGTATCCGGACACTGAAGCTTTCTTT. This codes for CASSVDLRYPDTEAFF. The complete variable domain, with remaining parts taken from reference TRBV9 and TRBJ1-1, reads DSGVTQTPKHLITATGQRVTLRCSPRSGDLSVYWYQQSLDQGLQFLIQYYNGEERAKGNILERFSAQQFPDLHSELNLSSLELGDSALYFCASSVDLRYPDTEAFFGQGTRLTVV.